Detailed here is one TCR beta chain. Its antigen is undetermined. The data are from a study of identical twins. This CDR3 has 18 amino acids. Losses at the gene ends were 0 bases for V and 5 bases for J; bases not matched to a gene: 16. From germline, CDR1 is LGHNA and CDR2 YNFKEQ. Regarding the study as a whole: Beta out-of-frame twin sharing showed a weaker excess. When twins shared out-of-frame alpha sequences, those sequences had excess low generation probability. Donors were not followed over many years; analysis was cross-sectional.

A single record per CDR3 protein comes from TCRdb applying MiXCR to the 5' RACE reads. The sample includes more than 1.5 million distinct CDR3 sequences, less than 40% seen only once; the top ten take 0.27%. The sequencing sample was made of cord blood. This chain connects TRBV4-2 to TRBJ2-7; 7 bases fit TRBD2. This receptor was identified in a newborn girl in good health. The CDR3 nucleotides are TGTGCCAGCAGCCAAGATTCTCCGGCTAGCGGCACGCCCCACGAGCAGTACTTC. The encoded protein is CASSQDSPASGTPHEQYF.